The clone carrying this T cell receptor (beta chain) was observed a single time. The data were obtained in a study of control samples from healthy donors and cancer patients. The V and J ends lost 5 bases and 0 bases, in that order; junction bases with no gene match: 11. Per germline, CDR1 SGHDT and CDR2 YYEEEE. The CDR3 consists of 16 residues. Some clones are missing from TCRdb's copy, which holds only in-frame ones; the method was immunoSEQ multiplex PCR. The top ten clones hold 5% to 8% of a sample with hundreds of thousands of clones, 90% of them seen once. The chain recombines TRBV5-6 with TRBJ2-7, with TRBD1 identical over 7 bases. The source of this sequence is a man aged 40-50 years with head and neck cancer. Sequencing input: PBMCs. CDR3 region: CASRQVGQLSSYEQYF. Here the CDR3 DNA reads TGTGCCAGCAGACAAGTGGGACAGCTTAGCTCCTACGAGCAGTACTTC.